This T cell receptor beta chain derives from a study of cytomegalovirus exposure and HLA in healthy donors. Study conclusions and caveats: Most TCR sequences showed up rarely, but some public TCRs showed up in many donors. Within the approximately 110 validation repertoires, first-cohort TCR clusters tended to co-occur, according to a later analysis.

This clone was counted a single time. The antigen remains unidentified. Trimming took 2 bases from V and 2 from J, leaving 9 bases between them. This CDR3 is built from 15 residues. The germline gives CDR1 MDHEN, CDR2 SYDVKM. The donors were members of the roughly 120-subject validation cohort (separate from the roughly 700-subject first cohort). Profiling relied on immunoSEQ multiplex PCR, and the TCRdb table lists in-frame clones only, not all of them. The sample yields under 300,000 clones, 90% seen once. Sequences were obtained from PBMCs. This sequence joins TRBV28 and TRBJ1-4, with D hard to call. This sequence was found in a woman under 30 in good health and CMV-seronegative. CDR3 bases: TGTGCCAGCAGTTTAAGCGGGTTTACTAATGAAAAACTGTTTTTT. It specifies CASSLSGFTNEKLFF.